Below, one T cell receptor (beta chain) is given with its context. The CDR3 is 15 residues long. Germline-derived CDR1 and CDR2 are PRHDT and FYEKMQ (reference sequence). V was clipped by 1 base and J by 5 bases; unmatched bases: 4. The data belong to a study of blood T cell repertoires in COVID-19. In the study overall: The United States, Italy and Spain supplied acute and convalescent COVID-19 samples.

Original processing notes: Nucleated cell counts were estimated from reference gene primer amplification. TCRdb keeps only in-frame clones here, not all; method: immunoSEQ multiplex PCR. That table is the source of V, J and clone size, and D and trimming were worked out from the DNA. The sample has fewer than 150,000 clones, about nine tenths seen once. The V call is TRBV13, the J call TRBJ2-7, with 11 bases identical to TRBD2. Sequencing was carried out using peripheral blood. The clonotype comes from a man between 45 and 60 years old with active or convalescent COVID-19. The CDR3 region is CASSLDSGRANEQYF. The DNA for the CDR3 is TGTGCCAGCAGCTTAGATAGCGGGAGGGCAAACGAGCAGTACTTC.